These T cell receptor beta chains were read from a single sample in a study of beta chain features in type 1 diabetes. Profiled with immunoSEQ multiplex PCR; TCRdb holds only in-frame clones, not every one. Among under 300,000 clones listed, 27% were seen once. Sequencing was performed on central memory CD4+ T cells from blood. The receptors were gathered from a man in his thirties or forties in good health. The CDR3 runs from the conserved cysteine through the conserved F or W. Each record gives: V gene, J gene, D gene, clone size, CDR3 protein, CDR3 DNA. A D gene is named only where the DNA matches it firmly. For some rows the clone size is stated as once, few or many, or as a class when expanded; others skip it.

>TRBV30|TRBJ1-5|TRBD1|few
CAWSRQGAEPQHF
TGTGCCTGGAGTCGACAGGGGGCTGAGCCCCAGCATTTT
>TRBV30|TRBJ2-1|TRBD1|NA
CAWSYGTGEFF
TGTGCCTGGAGTTACGGGACAGGAGAGTTCTTC
>TRBV28|TRBJ2-1|TRBD1|NA
CASSSGTVYNEQFF
TGTGCCAGCAGTTCCGGGACAGTTTACAATGAGCAGTTCTTC
>TRBV7-8|TRBJ2-7|NA|NA
CASSPSLGTYEQYF
TGTGCCAGCAGCCCCTCCCTGGGAACCTACGAGCAGTACTTC
>TRBV19|TRBJ1-1|NA|NA
CASSTPSRITEAFF
TGTGCCAGTAGTACTCCCTCCCGGATCACTGAAGCTTTCTTT
>TRBV11-2|TRBJ2-7|NA|NA
CASSPTSSEQYF
TGTGCCAGCAGCCCCACTAGCTCCGAGCAGTACTTC
>TRBV7-8|TRBJ2-2|TRBD1|NA
CASSFRTGGWELFF
TGTGCCAGCAGCTTCCGGACAGGGGGCTGGGAGCTGTTTTTT
>TRBV10-3|TRBJ2-1|NA|few
CATRDQRNEQFF
TGTGCCACCCGGGACCAGAGGAATGAGCAGTTCTTC
>TRBV6-1|TRBJ2-2|NA|NA
CASSEEHRSWTGELFF
TGTGCCAGCAGTGAAGAACACCGCTCATGGACCGGGGAGCTGTTTTTT
>TRBV2|TRBJ1-5|NA|NA
CASSVQGQPQHF
TGTGCCAGCAGTGTTCAGGGTCAGCCCCAGCATTTT
>TRBV5-1|TRBJ1-6|NA|NA
CASSLAREGSPLHF
TGCGCCAGCAGCTTGGCCCGGGAGGGATCACCCCTCCACTTT
>TRBV7-2|TRBJ2-3|TRBD2|few
CASSLAVAGGATDTQYF
TGTGCCAGCAGCTTAGCCGTAGCGGGAGGGGCAACAGATACGCAGTATTTT
>TRBV7-2|TRBJ2-1|TRBD2|few
CASSFLAGAYNEQFF
TGTGCCAGCAGCTTTCTAGCGGGGGCGTACAATGAGCAGTTCTTC
>TRBV7-6|TRBJ2-2|TRBD2|few
CASSPRARTRNTGELFF
TGTGCCAGCAGCCCCCGGGCCCGGACTAGGAACACCGGGGAGCTGTTTTTT
>TRBV5-5|TRBJ2-5|TRBD1|few
CASSIAGGETQYF
TGTGCCAGCAGCATTGCAGGGGGTGAGACCCAGTACTTC
>TRBV29-1|TRBJ2-1|NA|few
CSVGTSPNEQFF
TGCAGCGTCGGGACGTCGCCCAATGAGCAGTTCTTC
>TRBV7-2|TRBJ1-2|NA|NA
CASSTTKAGIYTF
TGTGCCAGCAGCACCACTAAGGCAGGGATCTACACCTTC
>TRBV2|TRBJ2-3|TRBD2|NA
CASSDRGPSGGGTDTQYF
TGTGCCAGCAGTGACCGAGGACCTAGCGGGGGAGGCACAGATACGCAGTATTTT
>TRBV5-6|TRBJ1-2|NA|NA
CASSPTSGNGYTF
TGTGCCAGCAGCCCGACCTCAGGGAATGGCTACACCTTC
>TRBV25-1|TRBJ2-3|NA|many
CASSDPASSTDTQYF
TGTGCCAGCAGTGACCCTGCTTCTAGCACAGATACGCAGTATTTT
>TRBV7-9|TRBJ2-7|NA|few
CASSRPQTVGEQYF
TGTGCCAGCAGCCGCCCGCAGACAGTGGGCGAGCAGTACTTC
>TRBV23-1|TRBJ2-4|NA|many
CASSQSWSLAKNIQYF
TGCGCCAGCAGTCAATCGTGGAGCCTAGCCAAAAACATTCAGTACTTC
>TRBV6-1|TRBJ2-5|NA|few
CASSVQGGETQYF
TGTGCCAGCAGTGTGCAGGGTGGGGAGACCCAGTACTTC
>TRBV29-1|TRBJ2-2|NA|NA
CGARGTGELFF
TGCGGCGCGAGGGGGACCGGGGAGCTGTTTTTT
>TRBV30|TRBJ1-2|NA|NA
CAWSANRYGYTF
TGTGCCTGGAGTGCCAACCGCTATGGCTACACCTTC
>TRBV30|TRBJ1-5|TRBD1|many
CAWIPDRLKHF
TGTGCCTGGATCCCGGACAGGTTGAAACATTTT
>TRBV5-1|TRBJ2-7|TRBD1|NA
CASSLATGAPAAYEQYF
TGCGCCAGCAGCTTGGCGACAGGGGCGCCTGCCGCCTACGAGCAGTACTTC
>TRBV7-2|TRBJ2-7|NA|NA
CASSYGPPPYEQYF
TGTGCCAGCAGCTATGGGCCGCCCCCCTACGAGCAGTACTTC
>TRBV15|TRBJ1-1|NA|few
CATSTLSGQDPRAFF
TGTGCCACCAGCACACTGTCAGGACAAGACCCGAGGGCTTTCTTT
>TRBV6-1|TRBJ2-3|NA|NA
CASSEGTGDTQYF
TGTGCCAGCAGTGAAGGAACAGGAGATACGCAGTATTTT
>TRBV20-1|TRBJ1-1|NA|once
CSTSGALGAFF
TGCAGCACCTCAGGGGCGCTAGGAGCTTTCTTT
>TRBV21-1|TRBJ2-2|NA|many
CASSIQPREGVTGELFF
TGTGCCAGCAGCATCCAGCCTCGGGAGGGCGTGACCGGGGAGCTGTTTTTT
>TRBV7-9|TRBJ2-7|NA|NA
CASRKDGSYEQYF
TGTGCCAGCAGAAAGGACGGATCCTACGAGCAGTACTTC
>TRBV7-9|TRBJ1-4|NA|few
CASSLLQGGEKLFF
TGTGCCAGCAGCCTCTTGCAGGGCGGTGAAAAACTGTTTTTT
>TRBV29-1|TRBJ2-3|NA|many
CSVQRGGGGPDTQYF
TGCAGCGTCCAGAGGGGGGGAGGCGGGCCAGATACGCAGTATTTT
>TRBV18|TRBJ1-2|NA|NA
CASSPLLNGYTF
TGTGCCAGCTCACCCCTTTTGAATGGCTACACCTTC
>TRBV5-6|TRBJ2-6|NA|many
CASSPPTSSGANVLTF
TGTGCCAGCAGCCCGCCGACAAGCTCTGGGGCCAACGTCCTGACTTTC
>TRBV19|TRBJ2-3|NA|NA
CASSYPGSTDTQYF
TGTGCCAGTAGTTACCCCGGGAGCACAGATACGCAGTATTTT
>TRBV18|TRBJ2-5|NA|few
CASSLGEGETQYF
TGTGCCAGCTCACTCGGTGAAGGAGAGACCCAGTACTTC
>TRBV29-1|TRBJ2-7|TRBD1|few
CSARTGNPEQYF
TGCAGCGCACGGACAGGGAATCCCGAGCAGTACTTC
>TRBV5-1|TRBJ1-2|NA|few
CASSQGQGANYGYTF
TGCGCCAGCAGCCAGGGACAAGGAGCTAACTATGGCTACACCTTC
>TRBV28|TRBJ2-7|TRBD2|few
CASSSFRVAGSYEQYF
TGTGCCAGCAGTTCCTTCCGGGTAGCGGGGTCCTACGAGCAGTACTTC
>TRBV2|TRBJ2-1|TRBD1|few
CASSERQGPNEQFF
TGTGCCAGCAGTGAGAGACAGGGGCCCAATGAGCAGTTCTTC
>TRBV4-3|TRBJ1-2|NA|few
CASSQDVGGGGYTF
TGCGCCAGCAGCCAAGACGTCGGGGGTGGCGGCTACACCTTC
>TRBV7-9|TRBJ2-2|NA|NA
CASSLSGRITGELFF
TGTGCCAGCAGCTTAAGCGGCAGGATCACCGGGGAGCTGTTTTTT
>TRBV4-3|TRBJ2-1|TRBD2|once
CASSHSGYSYNEQFF
TGCGCCAGCAGCCATAGCGGGTATTCCTACAATGAGCAGTTCTTC